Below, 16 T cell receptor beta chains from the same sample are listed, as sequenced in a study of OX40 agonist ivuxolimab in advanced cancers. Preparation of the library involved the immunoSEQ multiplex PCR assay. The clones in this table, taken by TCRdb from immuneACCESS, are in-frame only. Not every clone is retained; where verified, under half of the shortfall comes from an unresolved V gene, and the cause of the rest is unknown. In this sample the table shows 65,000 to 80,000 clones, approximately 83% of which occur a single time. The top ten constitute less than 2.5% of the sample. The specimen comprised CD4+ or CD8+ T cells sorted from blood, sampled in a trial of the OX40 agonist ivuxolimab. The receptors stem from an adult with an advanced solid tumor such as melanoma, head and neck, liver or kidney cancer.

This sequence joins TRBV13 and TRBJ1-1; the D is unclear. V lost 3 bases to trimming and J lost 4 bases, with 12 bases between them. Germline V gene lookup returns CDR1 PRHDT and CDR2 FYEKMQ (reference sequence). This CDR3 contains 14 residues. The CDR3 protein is CASSFSPMGTEAFF. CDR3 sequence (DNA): TGTGCCAGCAGCTTCTCCCCTATGGGCACTGAAGCTTTCTTT. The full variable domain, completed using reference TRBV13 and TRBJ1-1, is AAGVIQSPRHLIKEKRETATLKCYPIPRHDTVYWYQQGPGQDPQFLISFYEKMQSDKGSIPDRFSAQQFSDYHSELNMSSLELGDSALYFCASSFSPMGTEAFFGQGTRLTVV.

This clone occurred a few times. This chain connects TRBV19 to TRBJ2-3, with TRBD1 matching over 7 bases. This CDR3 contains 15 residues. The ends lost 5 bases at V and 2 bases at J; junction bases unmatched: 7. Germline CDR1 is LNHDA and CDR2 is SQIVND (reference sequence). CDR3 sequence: CASSAQGTATDTQYF. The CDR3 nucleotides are TGTGCCAGTAGTGCCCAAGGGACAGCCACAGATACGCAGTATTTT. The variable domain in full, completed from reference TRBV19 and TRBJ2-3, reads DGGITQSPKYLFRKEGQNVTLSCEQNLNHDAMYWYRQDPGQGLRLIYYSQIVNDFQKGDIAEGYSVSREKKESFPLTVTSAQKNPTAFYLCASSAQGTATDTQYFGPGTRLTVL.

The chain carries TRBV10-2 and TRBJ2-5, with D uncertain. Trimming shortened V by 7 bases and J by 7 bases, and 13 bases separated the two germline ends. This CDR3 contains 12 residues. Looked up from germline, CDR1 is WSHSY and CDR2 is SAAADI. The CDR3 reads CASTNQEATQYF. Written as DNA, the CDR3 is TGCGCCAGCACGAATCAAGAGGCGACCCAGTACTTC.

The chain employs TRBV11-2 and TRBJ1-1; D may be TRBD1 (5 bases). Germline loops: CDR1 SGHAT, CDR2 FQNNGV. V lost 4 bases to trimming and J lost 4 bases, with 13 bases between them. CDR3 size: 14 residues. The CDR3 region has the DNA TGTGCCAGCAGCTCCGGGGCGGGATTCACTGAAGCTTTCTTT. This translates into CASSSGAGFTEAFF.

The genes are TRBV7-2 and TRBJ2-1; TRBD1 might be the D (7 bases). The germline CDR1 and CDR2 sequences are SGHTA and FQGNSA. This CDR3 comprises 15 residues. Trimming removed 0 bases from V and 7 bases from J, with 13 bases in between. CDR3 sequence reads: CASSLAGAGGNEQFF. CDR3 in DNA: TGTGCCAGCAGCTTAGCTGGGGCAGGGGGGAATGAGCAGTTCTTC.

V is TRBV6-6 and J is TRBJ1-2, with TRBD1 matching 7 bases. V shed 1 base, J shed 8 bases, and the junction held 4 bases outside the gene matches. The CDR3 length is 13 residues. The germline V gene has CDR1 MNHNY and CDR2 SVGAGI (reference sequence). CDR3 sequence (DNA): TGTGCCAGCAGTTACTGGGACAGACAGGGCTACACCTTC. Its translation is CASSYWDRQGYTF.

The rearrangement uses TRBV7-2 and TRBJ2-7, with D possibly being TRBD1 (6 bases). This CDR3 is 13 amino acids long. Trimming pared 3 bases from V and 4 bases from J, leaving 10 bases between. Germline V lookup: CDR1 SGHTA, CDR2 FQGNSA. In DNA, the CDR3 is TGTGCCAGCAGCTTCTACAGGGAATACGAGCAGTACTTC. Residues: CASSFYREYEQYF.

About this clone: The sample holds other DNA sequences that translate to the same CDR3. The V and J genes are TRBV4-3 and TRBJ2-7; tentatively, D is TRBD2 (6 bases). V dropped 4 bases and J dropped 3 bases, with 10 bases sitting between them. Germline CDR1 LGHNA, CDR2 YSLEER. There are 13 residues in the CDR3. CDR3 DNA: TGCGCCAGCAGCCCGGGACTGCTCTACGAGCAGTACTTC. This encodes CASSPGLLYEQYF.

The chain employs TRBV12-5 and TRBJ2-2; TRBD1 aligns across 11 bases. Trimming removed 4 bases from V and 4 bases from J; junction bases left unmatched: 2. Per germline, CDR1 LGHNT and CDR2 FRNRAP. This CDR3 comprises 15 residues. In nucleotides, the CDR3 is TGTGCTAGTGGTTCCGGGACAGGGGGCACCGGGGAGCTGTTTTTT. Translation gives CASGSGTGGTGELFF.

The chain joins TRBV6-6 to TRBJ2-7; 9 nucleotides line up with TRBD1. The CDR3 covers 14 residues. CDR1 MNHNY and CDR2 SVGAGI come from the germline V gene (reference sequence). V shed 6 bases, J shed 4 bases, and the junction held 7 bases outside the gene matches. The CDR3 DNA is TGTGCCAGCAGACTGGGACAGGGTGGGTACGAGCAGTACTTC. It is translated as CASRLGQGGYEQYF.

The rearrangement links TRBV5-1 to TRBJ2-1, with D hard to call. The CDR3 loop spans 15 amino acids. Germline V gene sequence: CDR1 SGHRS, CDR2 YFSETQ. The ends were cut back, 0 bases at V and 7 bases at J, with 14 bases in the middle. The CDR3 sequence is CASSLDSFPPNEQFF. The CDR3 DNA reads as TGCGCCAGCAGCTTGGACTCCTTCCCCCCAAATGAGCAGTTCTTC.

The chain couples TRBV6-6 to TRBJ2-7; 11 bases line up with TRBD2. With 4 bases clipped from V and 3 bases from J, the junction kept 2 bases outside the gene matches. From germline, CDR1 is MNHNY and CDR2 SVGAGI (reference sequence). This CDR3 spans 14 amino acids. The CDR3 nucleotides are TGTGCCAGCAGTTCTAGCGGGGGGAACTACGAGCAGTACTTC. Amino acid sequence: CASSSSGGNYEQYF.

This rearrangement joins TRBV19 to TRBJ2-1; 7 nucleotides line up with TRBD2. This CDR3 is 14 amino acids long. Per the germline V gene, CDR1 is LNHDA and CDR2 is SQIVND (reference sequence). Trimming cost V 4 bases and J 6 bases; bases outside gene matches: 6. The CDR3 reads CASSKTGLPNEQFF. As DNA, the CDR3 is TGTGCCAGTAGTAAAACGGGACTACCCAATGAGCAGTTCTTC.

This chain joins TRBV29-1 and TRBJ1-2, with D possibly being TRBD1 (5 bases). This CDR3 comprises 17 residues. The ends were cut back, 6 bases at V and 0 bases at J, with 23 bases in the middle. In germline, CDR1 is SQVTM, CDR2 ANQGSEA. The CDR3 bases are TGCAGCGTGGACCAGAGACGGGACCCGACCGCTAACTATGGCTACACCTTC. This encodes CSVDQRRDPTANYGYTF.

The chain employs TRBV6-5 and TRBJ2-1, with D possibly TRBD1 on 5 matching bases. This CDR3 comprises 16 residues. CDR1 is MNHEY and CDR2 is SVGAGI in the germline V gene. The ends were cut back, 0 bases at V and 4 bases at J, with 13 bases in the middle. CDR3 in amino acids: CASSYSSTGDYNEQFF. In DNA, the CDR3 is TGTGCCAGCAGTTACTCGAGTACAGGAGATTACAATGAGCAGTTCTTC.

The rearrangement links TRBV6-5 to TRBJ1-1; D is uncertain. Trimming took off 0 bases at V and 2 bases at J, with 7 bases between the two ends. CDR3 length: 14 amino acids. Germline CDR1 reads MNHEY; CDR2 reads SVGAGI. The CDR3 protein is CASSYSNPNTEAFF. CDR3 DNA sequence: TGTGCCAGCAGTTACTCGAACCCTAACACTGAAGCTTTCTTT.